The 24 T cell receptor beta chains given below trace back to one sample, sequenced in a study of sequential checkpoint blockade in melanoma. Noted treatment: randomized to nivolumab then ipilimumab (arm A) or the reverse (arm B). Clones were read by immunoSEQ multiplex PCR, and TCRdb kept only the in-frame ones, dropping some. The table has 13,000 or so clones, about 26% seen once. This specimen consisted of tumor tissue (inferred from file names), obtained from a patient given nivolumab and ipilimumab in sequence. The receptors here all came from a human donor with melanoma.

This clone was counted only a few times. The J gene is TRBJ1-1, the V gene TRBV6-8; D unclear. The CDR3 length is 12 residues. The V end was cut by 10 bases, the J end by 6 bases, with 15 bases between. In germline, CDR1 is MNHGY, CDR2 SAAAGT. CDR3 residues: CAISGRHAEAFF. CDR3 DNA sequence: TGTGCCATCTCGGGGAGGCATGCTGAAGCTTTCTTT.

This clone was seen a handful of times. The CDR3 sequence: CASSPGLAGGPHNTGELFF. The CDR3 DNA is TGTGCCAGCAGCCCCGGACTAGCGGGGGGTCCTCATAACACCGGGGAGCTGTTTTTT. The chain joins TRBV11-3 to TRBJ2-2; 14 bases map to TRBD2. Germline CDR1 is SGHNT and CDR2 is YENEEA. The CDR3 sequence is 19 residues long. Losses at the gene ends were 5 bases for V and 2 bases for J; bases not matched to a gene: 10.

The V call is TRBV6-8, the J call TRBJ1-3; D is unclear. Trimming left V 10 bases short and J 4 bases short, with 17 bases between. CDR3 length: 14 amino acids. Germline assignment: CDR1 MNHGY and CDR2 SAAAGT. The CDR3 region has the DNA TGTGCCACAGCCGGGCCCAAGACCGGAAACACCATATATTTT. Translation gives CATAGPKTGNTIYF.

The CDR3 nucleotides read TGTGCCACCACAAGGACAGGGACGACAGCCAAAAACATTCAGTACTTC. Amino acids: CATTRTGTTAKNIQYF. This chain joins TRBV28 and TRBJ2-4; TRBD1 matches 8 bases. Trimming removed 10 bases from V and 0 bases from J; junction bases left unmatched: 11. The germline CDR1 and CDR2 sequences are MDHEN and SYDVKM. The CDR3 has 16 amino acids.

The chain links TRBV11-3 to TRBJ2-5; a possible D gene is TRBD1 (5 bases). The V gene lost 2 bases and the J gene lost 2 bases, with 9 bases spanning the gap. The CDR3 length is 14 residues. Germline CDR1 is SGHNT and CDR2 is YENEEA. CDR3 in DNA: TGTGCCAGCAGCTTAATCAGGGAACAAGAGACCCAGTACTTC. Translated, it gives CASSLIREQETQYF.

The chain couples TRBV14 to TRBJ2-3, with 9 bases lining up with TRBD1. The CDR3 has 15 amino acids. In germline, CDR1 is SGHDN, CDR2 FVKESK. V dropped 5 bases and J dropped 5; count of bases not matched to a gene: 8. CDR3 amino acids: CASSYRGLGGDTQYF. The CDR3 DNA follows: TGTGCCAGCAGCTACAGGGGGCTAGGTGGAGATACGCAGTATTTT.

About this clone: This specimen includes other DNA sequences encoding the same CDR3. The CDR3 sequence: CASSPLAGGGNEQFF. The CDR3 DNA is TGTGCCAGCAGTCCCTTAGCGGGGGGCGGCAATGAGCAGTTCTTC. The rearrangement links TRBV6-8 to TRBJ2-1, with 10 bases fitting TRBD2. V gave up 5 bases and J gave up 6 bases; unmatched junction bases: 7. The germline V gene has CDR1 MNHGY and CDR2 SAAAGT. The CDR3 has 15 residues.

The chain employs TRBV7-5 and TRBJ2-5; TRBD1, as called in the table, went unchecked against the DNA. TRBV7-5 is a pseudogene locus. The CDR3 runs 14 residues. The CDR3 DNA reads TGTGCCAGCAGCTTCGGACAGGGCCAAGAGACCCAGTACTTC. Translated, it gives CASSFGQGQETQYF.

V gene TRBV6-7 combines with J gene TRBJ2-1; 10 bases are a match to TRBD2. TRBV6-7 carries the ORF label, with uncertain function. The CDR3 consists of 18 residues. J lost 0 bases, V lost 4 bases, and 9 bases had no gene match. This CDR3 reads CASSFPRSGGASYNEQFF. The CDR3 region has the DNA TGTGCCAGCAGTTTCCCCAGGAGCGGGGGGGCCTCCTACAATGAGCAGTTCTTC.

The V call is TRBV5-1, the J call TRBJ2-2; perhaps D is TRBD1 or TRBD2 (5 bases each). V lost 0 bases to trimming and J lost 5 bases, with 14 bases between them. Per germline, CDR1 SGHRS and CDR2 YFSETQ. The CDR3 has 16 residues. In nucleotides, the CDR3 is TGCGCCAGCAGCTTGGTGGGGGATCTGGGAACCGGGGAGCTGTTTTTT. It yields the protein CASSLVGDLGTGELFF. Full variable domain (rest looked up from reference TRBV5-1 and TRBJ2-2): KAGVTQTPRYLIKTRGQQVTLSCSPISGHRSVSWYQQTPGQGLQFLFEYFSETQRNKGNFPGRFSGRQFSNSRSEMNVSTLELGDSALYLCASSLVGDLGTGELFFGEGSRLTVL.

This clone was seen at least ten times. The chain has TRBV11-3 and TRBJ2-3; unclear D gene. Trimming pared 5 bases from V and 1 base from J, leaving 16 bases between. The germline V gene has CDR1 SGHNT and CDR2 YENEEA. The CDR3 consists of 16 residues. CDR3 DNA sequence: TGTGCCAGCAGCCTGATTCAGAGATACGGCACAGATACGCAGTATTTT. The encoded protein is CASSLIQRYGTDTQYF.

The rearrangement uses TRBV28 and TRBJ2-2; D not resolved. This CDR3 region has 12 residues. The germline V gene encodes CDR1 MDHEN and CDR2 SYDVKM. V gave up 4 bases and J gave up 3 bases, with 3 bases separating them. This CDR3 is CASSSDTGELFF. The CDR3 bases are TGTGCCAGCAGTTCAGACACCGGGGAGCTGTTTTTT.

The genes are TRBV19 and TRBJ2-7, with D perhaps TRBD1 or TRBD2 (5 bases each). Germline V CDR1 and CDR2: LNHDA, SQIVND (reference sequence). Trimming took 7 bases from V and 2 from J, leaving 18 bases between them. The CDR3 has 15 amino acids. This CDR3 reads CASTQREQATYEQYV. CDR3 DNA sequence: TGTGCCAGTACCCAACGGGAACAGGCCACCTACGAGCAGTACGTC.

The chain joins TRBV6-8 to TRBJ2-2; no definite D call. Germline V gene lookup returns CDR1 MNHGY and CDR2 SAAAGT. CDR3 length: 14 residues. Deletions cut 6 bases from V and 2 bases from J, with 10 bases between. The CDR3 coding sequence is TGTGCCAGCAGCCCGGGCCTTAACACCGGGGAGCTGTTTTTT. Amino acids: CASSPGLNTGELFF.

The rearrangement links TRBV6-8 to TRBJ2-1; 7 bases are shared with TRBD1. This CDR3 region has 14 residues. The V and J ends lost 5 bases and 5 bases, in that order; junction bases with no gene match: 6. Germline-derived CDR1 and CDR2 are MNHGY and SAAAGT. CDR3 sequence (DNA): TGTGCCAGCAGTGATTGGGACAGAAACAATGAGCAGTTCTTC. Its translation: CASSDWDRNNEQFF.

The rearrangement joins TRBV7-2 to TRBJ2-3; the match to TRBD1 covers 7 bases. The CDR3 consists of 13 residues. Germline V lookup: CDR1 SGHTA, CDR2 FQGNSA. V trimming: 6 bases; J trimming: 5 bases; junction bases outside the gene matches: 5. The CDR3 nucleotides read TGTGCCAGCAGTTCGGACAGGAAAGATACGCAGTATTTT. Its translation: CASSSDRKDTQYF.

The genes are TRBV6-8 and TRBJ1-1; D might be TRBD1 (6 bases). In germline, CDR1 is MNHGY, CDR2 SAAAGT. The CDR3 runs to 14 residues. Trimming removed 6 bases from V and 2 bases from J, with 13 bases in between. The CDR3 nucleotides read TGTGCCAGCAGGCCCTACAGGGTTAACACTGAAGCTTTCTTT. This sequence encodes CASRPYRVNTEAFF.

Ten or more counts support this clone. The genes are TRBV28 and TRBJ1-4; TRBD1 might be the D (5 bases). In germline, CDR1 is MDHEN, CDR2 SYDVKM. Trimming shortened V by 3 bases and J by 3 bases, and 8 bases separated the two germline ends. The CDR3 length is 14 residues. CDR3 loop: CASSFQGSNEKLFF. CDR3 DNA sequence: TGTGCCAGCAGTTTTCAGGGATCTAATGAAAAACTGTTTTTT.

The V and J genes are TRBV19 and TRBJ1-5; D gene ambiguous. V was cut by 3 bases and J by 2 bases, with 5 bases left in between. Germline assignment: CDR1 LNHDA and CDR2 SQIVND (reference sequence). There are 13 residues in the CDR3. The CDR3 DNA follows: TGTGCCAGTAGTATTCGTGGCAATCAGCCCCAGCATTTT. Encoded protein: CASSIRGNQPQHF.

This clone was picked up a small number of times. The gene calls are TRBV6-7 and TRBJ2-3, with TRBD2 matching 14 bases. TRBV6-7 is noted as an ORF with a role that remains uncertain. This CDR3 has 16 residues. V was clipped by 8 bases and J by 4 bases; unmatched bases: 8. CDR3 sequence reads: CASLRLAGGRADTQYF. As DNA, the CDR3 is TGTGCCAGCCTGCGACTAGCGGGGGGGCGTGCAGATACGCAGTATTTT.

This chain links TRBV29-1 with TRBJ2-1; 8 bases match TRBD2. This CDR3 is 13 amino acids long. Germline CDR1 reads SQVTM; CDR2 reads ANQGSEA. Losses at the gene ends were 8 bases for V and 10 bases for J; bases not matched to a gene: 13. In nucleotides, the CDR3 is TGCAGCACTCGGCAGCTAGCGGGTTGGGAGCAGTTCTTC. Encoded protein: CSTRQLAGWEQFF.

This clone appeared many times. This chain links TRBV11-3 with TRBJ1-6; no reliable D call. CDR1 and CDR2 from the germline V gene are SGHNT and YENEEA. Trimming took 5 bases from V and 10 from J, leaving 21 bases between them. The CDR3 extends over 16 amino acids. CDR3 amino acids: CASSAFEALGRSPLHF. CDR3 nucleotides: TGTGCCAGCAGCGCATTCGAGGCCTTGGGGAGGTCACCCCTCCACTTT.

This chain links TRBV9 with TRBJ2-2; D gene uncertain. The CDR3 sequence is 15 residues long. Germline CDR1 is SGDLS and CDR2 is YYNGEE. V was shortened by 6 bases and J by 6 bases, with 18 bases between the two germline ends. The CDR3 loop reads CASTKNGFGSGELFF. CDR3 sequence (DNA): TGTGCCAGCACCAAGAACGGGTTCGGGTCCGGGGAGCTGTTTTTT.

This clone was found many times. The chain couples TRBV6-8 to TRBJ1-1, with 10 bases matching TRBD1. V trimming: 7 bases; J trimming: 5 bases; junction bases outside the gene matches: 19. There are 18 residues in the CDR3. Looked up from germline, CDR1 is MNHGY and CDR2 is SAAAGT. This CDR3 is CASTLRPGQGFGRTEAFF. Here the CDR3 DNA reads TGTGCCAGCACCTTGCGACCGGGACAGGGGTTTGGGAGGACTGAAGCTTTCTTT.